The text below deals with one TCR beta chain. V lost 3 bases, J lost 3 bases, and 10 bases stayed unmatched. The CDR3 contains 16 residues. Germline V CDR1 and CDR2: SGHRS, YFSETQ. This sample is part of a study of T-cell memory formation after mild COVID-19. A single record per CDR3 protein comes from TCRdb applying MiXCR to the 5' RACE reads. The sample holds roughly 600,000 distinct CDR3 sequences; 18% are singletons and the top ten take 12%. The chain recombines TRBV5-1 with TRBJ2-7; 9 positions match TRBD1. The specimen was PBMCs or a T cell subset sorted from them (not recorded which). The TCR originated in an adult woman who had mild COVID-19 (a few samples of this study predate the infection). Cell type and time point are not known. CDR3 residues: CASSSDRGARGYEQYF. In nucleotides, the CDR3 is TGCGCCAGCAGCTCCGACAGGGGGGCCCGAGGCTACGAGCAGTACTTC.